These T cell receptor beta chains were read from a single sample in a study of OX40 agonist ivuxolimab in advanced cancers. Sequencing used immunoSEQ multiplex PCR; TCRdb keeps in-frame clones, though not all of them. The data show some 78,000 clones, about 91% seen once. Material: CD4+ or CD8+ T cells sorted from blood, obtained in a trial of the OX40 agonist ivuxolimab. The receptors were gathered from an adult with an advanced solid tumor such as melanoma, head and neck, liver or kidney cancer. Both conserved end residues are trimmed from each CDR3. Fields, in order: clone size, V gene, J gene, CDR3 protein. Size tells how often a clone was seen (once, few, many) or the class of an expanded clone, and some rows leave it out.

once	TRBV5-1	TRBJ1-2	ASSLGWAYGYT
once	TRBV18	TRBJ1-3	ASSPGGLSGNTIY
-	TRBV2	TRBJ1-1	ASSGPRGEGTEAF
-	TRBV5-6	TRBJ1-5	ASSLAGQGRQPQH
-	TRBV7-8	TRBJ2-2	ASSPGVDTGELF
-	TRBV30	TRBJ1-3	AWSGGSGNTIY
-	TRBV2	TRBJ1-2	ASSKLSMWYT
-	TRBV7-5	TRBJ1-3	ARSLDRASSGNTIY
-	TRBV6-1	TRBJ1-1	ASRGVFPNTEAF
-	TRBV18	TRBJ2-7	ASSPTLSDRGLEQY
-	TRBV30	TRBJ1-3	AWSPPSSGNTIY
-	TRBV15	TRBJ2-2	ATSNRGGGELF
-	TRBV4-1	TRBJ1-2	ASSQAQNYGYT
-	TRBV11-1	TRBJ2-6	ASSLSYTGANVLT
once	TRBV19	TRBJ1-2	ASVRVQGDYGYT
-	TRBV28	TRBJ1-4	ASRRGRPNEKLF
-	TRBV7-2	TRBJ2-7	ASSLAWDSPYEQY
once	TRBV6-1	TRBJ2-2	ASRQEGGGELF
-	TRBV19	TRBJ2-3	ATTGAFTDTQY
-	TRBV5-1	TRBJ1-3	ASSSGQASYSGNTIY
once	TRBV7-2	TRBJ2-4	ASSPADRAGKNIQY
-	TRBV5-1	TRBJ1-1	ASSLRGDGAEAF
-	TRBV6-6	TRBJ2-5	ASSDPGTDQETQY
-	TRBV5-1	TRBJ2-5	ASSLAGVQETQY
-	TRBV18	TRBJ2-5	ASSPLDGTVSQY
-	TRBV5-1	TRBJ2-1	ASSLGLAVIYNEQF
-	TRBV2	TRBJ2-3	ASTPTAADTQY
-	TRBV5-8	TRBJ2-1	ASSLRGGSYNEQF
-	TRBV19	TRBJ1-4	ASRKTGSNEKLF
-	TRBV6-5	TRBJ1-5	ASRMTGHQPQH
-	TRBV6-1	TRBJ2-7	ANRAGPTYEQY
once	TRBV30	TRBJ2-7	AWSVRFIGYEQY
-	TRBV5-1	TRBJ2-3	ASSLGGTDTQY
-	TRBV5-1	TRBJ1-2	ASSRRPNDGYT
-	TRBV5-4	TRBJ1-4	ASSSSIATNEKLF
-	TRBV11-3	TRBJ2-2	ASSRPAGELF
-	TRBV28	TRBJ1-2	ASSFVGDGYT
-	TRBV7-9	TRBJ1-4	ASSLEVEKLF
-	TRBV28	TRBJ1-1	ASSSPGQPTFKAF
few	TRBV5-1	TRBJ2-2	ASSLSGTGTGELF
-	TRBV7-2	TRBJ1-1	ASSPQGGGDTEAF
-	TRBV19	TRBJ1-1	ASIGQNPWNTEAF
-	TRBV5-1	TRBJ2-5	ASSLAAGGPETQY
once	TRBV19	TRBJ1-5	ASAGSNQPQH
-	TRBV10-3	TRBJ2-6	ASTAGGGGANVLT
-	TRBV5-1	TRBJ2-7	ASSVDRSEQY
-	TRBV5-1	TRBJ2-1	ASSPTETAINEQF
-	TRBV7-9	TRBJ1-3	ASSPRDTYSGNTIY
few	TRBV29-1	TRBJ2-7	SVEGAAGGPREQY
-	TRBV19	TRBJ2-5	ASSIPGEGTQY
-	TRBV30	TRBJ1-1	AWSTGANTEAF